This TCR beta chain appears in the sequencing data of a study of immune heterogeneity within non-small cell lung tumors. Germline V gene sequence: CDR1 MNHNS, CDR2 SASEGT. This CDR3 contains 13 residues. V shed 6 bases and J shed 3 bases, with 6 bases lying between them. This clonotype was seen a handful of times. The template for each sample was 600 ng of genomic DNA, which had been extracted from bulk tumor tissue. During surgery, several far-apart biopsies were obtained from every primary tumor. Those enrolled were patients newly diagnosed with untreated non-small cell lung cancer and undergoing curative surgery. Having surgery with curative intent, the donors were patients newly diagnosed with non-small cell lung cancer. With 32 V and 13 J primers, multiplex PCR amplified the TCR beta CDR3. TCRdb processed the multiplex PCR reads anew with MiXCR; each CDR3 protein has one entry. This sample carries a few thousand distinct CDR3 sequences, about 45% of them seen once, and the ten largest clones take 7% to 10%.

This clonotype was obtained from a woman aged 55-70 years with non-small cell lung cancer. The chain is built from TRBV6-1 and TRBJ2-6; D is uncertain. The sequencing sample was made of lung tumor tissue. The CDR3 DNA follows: TGTGCCAGCAGAGGCGTTGGGGCCAACGTCCTGACTTTC. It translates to CASRGVGANVLTF.